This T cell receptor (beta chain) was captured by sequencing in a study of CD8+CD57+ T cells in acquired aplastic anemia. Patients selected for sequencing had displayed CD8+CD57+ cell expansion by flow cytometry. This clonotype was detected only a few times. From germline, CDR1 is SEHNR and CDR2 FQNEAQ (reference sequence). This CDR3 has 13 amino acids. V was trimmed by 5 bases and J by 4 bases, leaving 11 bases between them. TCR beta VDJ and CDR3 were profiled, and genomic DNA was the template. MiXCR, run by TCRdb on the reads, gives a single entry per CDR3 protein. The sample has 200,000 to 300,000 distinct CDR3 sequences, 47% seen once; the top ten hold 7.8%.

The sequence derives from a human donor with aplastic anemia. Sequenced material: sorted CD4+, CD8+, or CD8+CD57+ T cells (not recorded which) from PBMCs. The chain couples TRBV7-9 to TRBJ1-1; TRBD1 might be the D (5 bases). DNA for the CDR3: TGTGCCAGCAGCCCAAGGACATTCACTGAAGCTTTCTTT. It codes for CASSPRTFTEAFF.